This TCR beta chain originates from a study of blood T cell repertoires in COVID-19. Study background: The analysed material was cDNA or gDNA that came from T cells, B-cell-depleted T cells, or PBMCs.

Researchers sorted participants into cohorts using their self-reported clinical history. The CDR3 is 16 amino acids. With 4 bases clipped from V and 2 bases from J, the junction kept 8 bases outside the gene matches. Germline-derived CDR1 and CDR2 are MDHEN and SYDVKM. Using immunoSEQ multiplex PCR, the repertoire was profiled, and TCRdb retains in-frame clones only, with some absent. This sample has about 340,000 clones, with 70% to 90% found just once. The chain joins TRBV28 to TRBJ1-5; 7 positions match TRBD1. The TCR comes from a woman between 35 and 50 years old with acute COVID-19. The sequencing sample was made of PBMCs or T cells enriched from blood (not recorded which). CDR3 residues: CASSYYRGGGNQPQHF. CDR3 DNA: TGTGCCAGCAGTTATTACAGGGGCGGGGGCAATCAGCCCCAGCATTTT.